These T cell receptor beta chains were read from a single sample in a study of CD8+ T cells in alopecia areata. Using immunoSEQ multiplex PCR, the repertoire was profiled, and TCRdb retains in-frame clones only, with some absent. The top ten hold approximately 3.4% of the sample, which has some 200,000 clones, about three fifths seen once. The sample here was CD4+ T cells sorted from blood, taken at week 4, from a patient treated with tofacitinib. These receptors were obtained from a human donor with alopecia areata. Each CDR3 is given with its conserved first and last residue. The order of the fields is D gene, J gene, clone size, V gene, CDR3 protein, CDR3 DNA. A D gene is named only where the DNA matches it firmly. The listing skips clone size in some rows; elsewhere it reads once, few, many or a size class.

NA TRBJ1-2 NA TRBV30 CAWSSVHHGYTF TGTGCCTGGAGTTCCGTCCACCATGGCTACACCTTC
NA TRBJ2-3 NA TRBV21-1 CASSKKRGPQFTDTQYF TGTGCCAGCAGCAAAAAGCGGGGCCCGCAATTCACAGATACGCAGTATTTT
NA TRBJ1-2 NA TRBV30 CAWGRVGGYTF TGTGCCTGGGGACGAGTAGGCGGCTACACCTTC
NA TRBJ2-3 NA TRBV4-1 CASSQPSTDTQYF TGCGCCAGCAGCCAACCTAGTACAGATACGCAGTATTTT
NA TRBJ1-2 NA TRBV2 CASSDFSSNYGYTF TGTGCCAGCAGTGACTTCAGTTCTAACTATGGCTACACCTTC
NA TRBJ1-2 few TRBV29-1 CSVEAQGEGGYTF TGCAGCGTTGAAGCCCAGGGCGAAGGTGGCTACACCTTC
NA TRBJ1-1 few TRBV5-1 CASSLDNRVENTEAFF TGCGCCAGCAGCTTGGACAACAGGGTGGAAAACACTGAAGCTTTCTTT
TRBD1 TRBJ2-3 NA TRBV29-1 CSVERTGKLNTQYF TGCAGCGTTGAAAGGACAGGGAAGTTAAATACGCAGTATTTT
NA TRBJ1-5 NA TRBV25-1 CASSVGVSNQPQHF TGTGCCAGCAGTGTGGGGGTCAGCAATCAGCCCCAGCATTTT
NA TRBJ2-5 NA TRBV29-1 CSVAGRAQETQYF TGCAGCGTTGCAGGCAGAGCCCAAGAGACCCAGTACTTC
NA TRBJ2-5 NA TRBV29-1 CSVEGPASQETQYF TGCAGCGTTGAAGGTCCAGCCTCCCAAGAGACCCAGTACTTC
NA TRBJ1-6 NA TRBV7-9 CASNRDNSPLHF TGTGCCAGCAACAGGGACAATTCACCCCTCCACTTT
NA TRBJ1-1 NA TRBV30 CAWSVRQNTEAFF TGTGCCTGGAGTGTACGGCAGAACACTGAAGCTTTCTTT
TRBD1 TRBJ2-5 NA TRBV27 CASSLGQGFEETQYF TGTGCCAGCAGTTTGGGACAGGGATTTGAAGAGACCCAGTACTTC
NA TRBJ1-2 NA TRBV30 CAWSVSRLRGVANYGYTF TGTGCCTGGAGTGTCTCGCGCCTGAGGGGAGTCGCTAACTATGGCTACACCTTC
NA TRBJ2-5 NA TRBV29-1 CSVATPSGWETQYF TGCAGCGTTGCAACTCCCAGTGGTTGGGAGACCCAGTACTTC
NA TRBJ2-7 NA TRBV20-1 CSANGAYEQYF TGCAGTGCTAACGGAGCCTACGAGCAGTACTTC
NA TRBJ2-3 NA TRBV29-1 CSVEGGFKADTQYF TGCAGCGTTGAAGGGGGCTTTAAGGCAGATACGCAGTATTTT
NA TRBJ1-6 NA TRBV4-1 CASSQVPLKGVRSPLHF TGCGCCAGCAGCCAAGTTCCATTGAAGGGTGTAAGATCACCCCTCCACTTT
NA TRBJ1-4 NA TRBV5-1 CASSLGTGMDEKLFF TGCGCCAGCAGCTTGGGAACAGGGATGGACGAAAAACTGTTTTTT
TRBD2 TRBJ2-3 NA TRBV28 CASTVLAGGTDTQYF TGTGCCAGCACCGTACTAGCGGGTGGCACAGATACGCAGTATTTT
TRBD2 TRBJ2-7 NA TRBV19 CASSVAGDYEQYF TGTGCCAGTAGTGTGGCGGGAGATTACGAGCAGTACTTC
NA TRBJ1-2 NA TRBV29-1 CSVGGSLATLGYTF TGCAGCGTTGGGGGGAGCCTCGCAACTCTCGGCTACACCTTC
TRBD1 TRBJ1-6 once TRBV30 CAWSPQGGSPLHF TGTGCCTGGAGTCCACAGGGGGGTTCACCCCTCCACTTT
NA TRBJ2-5 NA TRBV10-3 CAISESPETQYF TGTGCCATCAGTGAATCTCCTGAGACCCAGTACTTC
NA TRBJ1-1 few TRBV2 CASGAREGDPEAFF TGTGCCAGCGGGGCACGGGAGGGGGACCCTGAAGCTTTCTTT
NA TRBJ2-7 few TRBV20-1 CSARRDEQYF TGCAGTGCTAGACGCGACGAGCAGTACTTC
TRBD1 TRBJ1-1 NA TRBV15 CATSRRPGQGFAEAFF TGTGCCACCAGCAGGAGGCCGGGACAGGGGTTTGCTGAAGCTTTCTTT
TRBD1 TRBJ2-7 NA TRBV7-2 CASSRGQFYEQYF TGTGCCAGCAGCCGGGGACAGTTTTACGAGCAGTACTTC
NA TRBJ1-2 NA TRBV6-6 CASSYPGNGYTF TGTGCCAGCAGTTACCCAGGGAATGGCTACACCTTC
TRBD1 TRBJ2-2 NA TRBV29-1 CSLRTGGTGELFF TGCAGCTTGCGGACAGGGGGCACCGGGGAGCTGTTTTTT
TRBD1 TRBJ1-1 few TRBV5-1 CASSSDRGTEAFF TGCGCCAGCAGCTCGGACAGGGGCACTGAAGCTTTCTTT
TRBD2 TRBJ2-1 NA TRBV30 CAWRGTTRSYNEQFF TGTGCCTGGAGAGGGACTACTCGCTCCTACAATGAGCAGTTCTTC
TRBD2 TRBJ2-5 few TRBV5-1 CASSLDSGGQETQYF TGCGCCAGCAGCTTGGACAGCGGGGGCCAAGAGACCCAGTACTTC
NA TRBJ2-6 NA TRBV5-6 CASSRRLSGANVLTF TGTGCCAGCAGCCGGCGGCTATCTGGGGCCAACGTCCTGACTTTC
NA TRBJ2-5 NA TRBV29-1 CSVESTEETQYF TGCAGCGTTGAATCGACAGAAGAGACCCAGTACTTC
NA TRBJ1-1 NA TRBV25-1 CASSQTKTVNTEAFF TGTGCCAGCAGCCAAACGAAGACAGTGAACACTGAAGCTTTCTTT
NA TRBJ2-5 few TRBV29-1 CSVPGSQETQYF TGCAGCGTTCCGGGATCGCAAGAGACCCAGTACTTC